The 24 T cell receptor beta chains in this list originate from one sample, sequenced in a study of neoadjuvant nivolumab and ipilimumab in lung cancer. Clones were read by immunoSEQ multiplex PCR, and TCRdb kept only the in-frame ones, dropping some. The sample records fewer than 35,000 clones, 75% to 90% being singletons. The sequencing used peripheral blood, collected before neoadjuvant nivolumab, alone or with ipilimumab. Receptors were obtained from an adult with non-small cell lung cancer.

V usage is TRBV4-1 and J usage is TRBJ1-4; TRBD1 might be the D (6 bases). There are 14 residues in the CDR3. The V end was cut by 5 bases, the J end by 11 bases, with 18 bases between. CDR1 is MGHRA and CDR2 is YSYEKL in the germline V gene. CDR3 in amino acids: CASSVDRSPNKLFF. For the CDR3, the DNA is TGCGCCAGCAGCGTCGACAGGTCCCCGAACAAACTGTTTTTT.

A single count supports this clone. J is TRBJ2-3 and V is TRBV27; 7 positions agree with TRBD2. V trimming: 2 bases; J trimming: 1 base; junction bases outside the gene matches: 3. CDR1 and CDR2 from the germline V gene are MNHEY and SMNVEV (reference sequence). The CDR3 extends over 15 amino acids. CDR3: CASSLLAGGTDTQYF. The CDR3 DNA reads as TGTGCCAGCAGTTTACTGGCGGGGGGCACAGATACGCAGTATTTT.

The V call is TRBV15, the J call TRBJ1-1, with D unclear. Trimming took off 0 bases at V and 4 bases at J, with 12 bases between the two ends. This CDR3 comprises 15 residues. From germline, CDR1 is LNHNV and CDR2 YYDKDF (reference sequence). CDR3 DNA sequence: TGTGCCACCAGCAGAGACGAGGGATATGGCACTGAAGCTTTCTTT. Translated, it gives CATSRDEGYGTEAFF. The full variable domain, rest sourced from reference TRBV15 and TRBJ1-1, is DAMVIQNPRYQVTQFGKPVTLSCSQTLNHNVMYWYQQKSSQAPKLLFHYYDKDFNNEADTPDNFQSRRPNTSFCFLDIRSPGLGDTAMYLCATSRDEGYGTEAFFGQGTRLTVV.

V gene TRBV18 combines with J gene TRBJ2-5, with D tentatively TRBD2 (5 bases). Germline CDR1 reads KGHSH; CDR2 reads LQKENI. The V end was cut by 5 bases, the J end by 5 bases, with 6 bases between. This CDR3 is 11 amino acids long. CDR3 coding DNA: TGTGCCAGCTCAGGGGAGGAGACCCAGTACTTC. The encoded protein is CASSGEETQYF.

This chain uses TRBV18 with TRBJ1-5; D not certain. Trimming removed 3 bases from V and 1 base from J, with 10 bases in between. This CDR3 has 15 residues. CDR1 KGHSH and CDR2 LQKENI come from the germline V gene. CDR3 loop: CASSPPGRSNQPQHF. The CDR3 coding sequence is TGTGCCAGCTCACCCCCCGGGAGAAGCAATCAGCCCCAGCATTTT.

The V and J genes are TRBV5-1 and TRBJ2-3; TRBD2 matches 8 bases. Germline V gene data show CDR1 as SGHRS and CDR2 as YFSETQ. V lost 4 bases and J lost 0; bases outside the gene matches: 16. This CDR3 is 19 amino acids long. CDR3 in DNA: TGCGCCAGCAGCGCCTCCACCCTTTGGCGGGGGGTTAGCACAGATACGCAGTATTTT. Its protein is CASSASTLWRGVSTDTQYF.

The V call is TRBV2, the J call TRBJ2-3; D is ambiguous. The CDR3 is 14 amino acids. V was clipped by 6 bases and J by 3 bases, with 13 bases between them. The germline CDR1 and CDR2 sequences are SNHLY and FYNNEI. Here the CDR3 reads CASSPGFKTDTQYF. Here the CDR3 DNA reads TGTGCCAGCAGCCCCGGATTTAAAACAGATACGCAGTATTTT.

J is TRBJ1-5 and V is TRBV11-2; 9 bases are a match to TRBD1. Unmatched junction bases numbered 0, after V lost 3 bases and J lost 0 bases. Germline V gene sequence: CDR1 SGHAT, CDR2 FQNNGV. The length of the CDR3 is 15 residues. The CDR3 DNA sequence: TGTGCCAGCAGCTTGGGACAGGGTAGCAATCAGCCCCAGCATTTT. Its protein product is CASSLGQGSNQPQHF. Using reference TRBV11-2 and TRBJ1-5 for the parts outside the CDR3, the full variable domain is EAGVAQSPRYKIIEKRQSVAFWCNPISGHATLYWYQQILGQGPKLLIQFQNNGVVDDSQLPKDRFSAERLKGVDSTLKIQPAKLEDSAVYLCASSLGQGSNQPQHFGDGTRLSIL.

The J gene is TRBJ2-1, the V gene TRBV6-4; 10 bases align to TRBD2. The V segment lost 4 bases and the J segment 7 bases; nucleotides outside the gene matches: 7. The V gene's germline CDR1 is MRHNA and CDR2 SNTAGT. The CDR3 extends over 15 amino acids. The CDR3 here is CASSVVASGGNEQFF. In DNA form, the CDR3 reads TGTGCCAGCAGTGTTGTGGCTAGCGGGGGTAATGAGCAGTTCTTC.

This chain connects TRBV5-4 to TRBJ1-2; 7 bases agree with TRBD1. Germline loops: CDR1 SGHNT, CDR2 YYREEE (reference sequence). V was clipped by 5 bases and J by 0 bases; unmatched bases: 7. The length of the CDR3 is 15 residues. The CDR3: CASREGALANYGYTF. As DNA, the CDR3 is TGTGCCAGCAGGGAGGGGGCATTAGCTAACTATGGCTACACCTTC.

The chain carries TRBV5-4 and TRBJ1-1, with D possibly TRBD1 on 5 matching bases. The length of the CDR3 is 14 residues. Germline loops: CDR1 SGHNT, CDR2 YYREEE (reference sequence). V was trimmed by 3 bases and J by 3 bases, leaving 12 bases between them. The CDR3 sequence: CASSSPSGDTEAFF. DNA for the CDR3: TGTGCCAGCAGCTCCCCGTCGGGGGACACTGAAGCTTTCTTT.

The chain joins TRBV4-1 to TRBJ1-5; D is ambiguous. The CDR3 consists of 17 residues. Trimming shortened V by 1 base and J by 2 bases, and 15 bases separated the two germline ends. Germline V gene data show CDR1 as MGHRA and CDR2 as YSYEKL. The CDR3 sequence is CASSQVDMGLRNQPQHF. In nucleotides, the CDR3 is TGCGCCAGCAGCCAAGTTGACATGGGCCTCCGCAATCAGCCCCAGCATTTT.

This chain links TRBV25-1 with TRBJ1-2, with a tentative D call TRBD1 (6 bases). CDR1 is MGHDK, CDR2 SYGVNS, per germline. Trimming took 4 bases from V and 7 from J, leaving 13 bases between them. The CDR3 has 13 residues. In DNA, the CDR3 is TGTGCCAGCAGTGCGGGGGCCGGGGTTGGCTACACCTTC. Its protein product is CASSAGAGVGYTF.

The chain carries TRBV5-6 and TRBJ1-4; 9 nucleotides match TRBD1. CDR1 is SGHDT, CDR2 YYEEEE, per germline. V was clipped by 3 bases and J by 7 bases; unmatched bases: 7. The CDR3 consists of 15 residues. The CDR3, as DNA: TGTGCCAGCAGCTCGATACAGGGGGCAAGTGAAAAACTGTTTTTT. This translates into CASSSIQGASEKLFF.

The rearrangement links TRBV7-6 to TRBJ2-5; the D call may be TRBD1 or TRBD2 (6 bases each). The germline V and J ends were trimmed by 1 base and 1 base, with 10 bases remaining between them. CDR1 is SGHVS and CDR2 is FNYEAQ in the germline V gene. CDR3 size: 15 residues. The chain's CDR3 is CASSLVRGAQETQYF. The CDR3 DNA reads as TGTGCCAGCAGCTTAGTAAGGGGGGCCCAAGAGACCCAGTACTTC. The full variable domain, its missing parts supplied by reference TRBV7-6 and TRBJ2-5, is GAGVSQSPRYKVTKRGQDVALRCDPISGHVSLYWYRQALGQGPEFLTYFNYEAQQDKSGLPNDRFSAERPEGSISTLTIQRTEQRDSAMYRCASSLVRGAQETQYFGPGTRLLVL.

The rearrangement joins TRBV27 to TRBJ1-1; D is possibly TRBD1 (6 bases). CDR1 is MNHEY, CDR2 SMNVEV, per germline (reference sequence). The CDR3 consists of 14 residues. Trimming shortened V by 6 bases and J by 10 bases, and 21 bases separated the two germline ends. This CDR3 reads CASRNPVERGGAFF. As DNA, the CDR3 is TGTGCCAGCAGGAATCCTGTTGAAAGAGGGGGAGCTTTCTTT.

The table lists this clone with a few counts. The rearrangement joins TRBV6-5 to TRBJ2-2; D is unclear. Germline CDR1 is MNHEY and CDR2 is SVGAGI. V lost 4 bases and J lost 8, with 5 bases in between. The CDR3 loop spans 11 amino acids. CDR3 protein: CASSLKGELFF. As DNA, the CDR3 is TGTGCCAGCAGTTTAAAAGGGGAGCTGTTTTTT.

The J gene is TRBJ1-2, the V gene TRBV2; weak D call: TRBD1 (6 bases). Between the trimmed V and J ends, which lost 2 bases and 5 bases, there was a span of 15 bases. CDR1 and CDR2 from the germline V gene are SNHLY and FYNNEI. CDR3 length: 15 residues. CDR3 nucleotides: TGTGCCAGCAGTGAATCGCGAGGGGGAGGGTATGGCTACACCTTC. Protein: CASSESRGGGYGYTF.

The chain has TRBV6-5 and TRBJ2-2; unclear D gene. V was cut by 2 bases and J by 0 bases, with 4 bases left in between. The CDR3 has 14 residues. Germline V gene data show CDR1 as MNHEY and CDR2 as SVGAGI. CDR3: CASSYRANTGELFF. CDR3 in DNA: TGTGCCAGCAGTTACAGGGCGAACACCGGGGAGCTGTTTTTT.

This clone was detected only a few times. V and J are TRBV7-2 and TRBJ1-5; D possibly corresponds to TRBD1 (5 bases). Trimming pared 1 base from V and 5 bases from J, leaving 12 bases between. Germline loops: CDR1 SGHTA, CDR2 FQGNSA. This CDR3 has 15 residues. The CDR3 is CASSLGGGMHQPQHF. As DNA, the CDR3 is TGTGCCAGCAGCTTAGGGGGGGGTATGCATCAGCCCCAGCATTTT.

The rearrangement uses TRBV27 and TRBJ2-7, with D hard to call. Germline CDR1 and CDR2: MNHEY and SMNVEV (reference sequence). The CDR3 covers 14 residues. Between the trimmed V and J ends, which lost 4 bases and 0 bases, there was a span of 10 bases. This chain's CDR3 is CASSSLPGSYEQYF. The CDR3 region has the DNA TGTGCCAGCAGTTCCCTCCCAGGCTCCTACGAGCAGTACTTC.

Here the CDR3 DNA reads TGCAGCGTTGGGGGGGCTAGGGATGAAAAACTGTTTTTT. This translates into CSVGGARDEKLFF. This chain uses TRBV29-1 with TRBJ1-4; D possibly corresponds to TRBD1 (6 bases). Germline CDR1 is SQVTM and CDR2 is ANQGSEA. CDR3 size: 13 residues. V shed 4 bases and J shed 6 bases, with 12 bases lying between them.

J is TRBJ2-1 and V is TRBV5-6, with no clear D. The CDR3 is 12 amino acids. Germline V gene sequence: CDR1 SGHDT, CDR2 YYEEEE. The ends were cut back, 0 bases at V and 7 bases at J, with 5 bases in the middle. CDR3: CASSLVENEQFF. The CDR3 nucleotides are TGTGCCAGCAGCTTGGTGGAGAATGAGCAGTTCTTC.

This clone was observed once. The chain is built from TRBV7-5 and TRBJ2-7; the table's D gene call, TRBD1, was not cross checked with the DNA. TRBV7-5 is recorded as a pseudogene. The CDR3 consists of 13 residues. CDR3 in DNA: TGTGCCTCAGGGGGACAGGGGTCCTACGAGCAGTACTTC. It encodes CASGGQGSYEQYF.